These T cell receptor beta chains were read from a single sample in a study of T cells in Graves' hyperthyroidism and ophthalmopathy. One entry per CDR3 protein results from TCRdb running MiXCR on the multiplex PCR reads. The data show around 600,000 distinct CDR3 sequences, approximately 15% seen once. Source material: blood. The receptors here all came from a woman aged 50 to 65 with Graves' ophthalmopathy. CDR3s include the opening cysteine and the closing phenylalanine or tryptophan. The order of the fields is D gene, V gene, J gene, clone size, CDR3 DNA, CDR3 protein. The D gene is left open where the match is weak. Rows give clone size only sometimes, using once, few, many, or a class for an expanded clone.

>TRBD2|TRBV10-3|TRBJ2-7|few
TGTGCCATCAGAGAAGGACTAGCGGGAGCAAGCGAGCAGTACTTC
CAIREGLAGASEQYF
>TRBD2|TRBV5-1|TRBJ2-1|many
TGCGCCAGCAGCTTGGGTTTGCGGGAGCACCATGAGCAGTTCTTC
CASSLGLREHHEQFF
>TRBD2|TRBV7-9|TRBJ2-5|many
TGTGCCAGCAGCGCGGGGACTAGCGGGAGTTCGCTGGGGGAGACCCAGTACTTC
CASSAGTSGSSLGETQYF
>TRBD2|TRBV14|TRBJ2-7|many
TGTGCCAGCAGCCAAGGTCCTAGCGGACTCTACGAGCAGTACTTC
CASSQGPSGLYEQYF
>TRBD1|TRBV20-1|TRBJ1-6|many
TGCAGTGCTAGGGGACAGGGGGTGTCGAACTCACCCCTCCACTTT
CSARGQGVSNSPLHF
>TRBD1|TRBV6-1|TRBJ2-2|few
TGTGCCAGCAGTTCCACAGGGGCCTCAGCGAACACCGGGGAGCTGTTTTTT
CASSSTGASANTGELFF
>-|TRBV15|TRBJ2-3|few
TGTGCCACCAGCAGAGGTCACACCACAGATACGCAGTATTTT
CATSRGHTTDTQYF
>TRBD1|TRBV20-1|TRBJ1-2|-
TGCAGTGCTAGGGACCGGGACAGGGCCTTCCTTCGAGACTATGGCTACACCTTC
CSARDRDRAFLRDYGYTF
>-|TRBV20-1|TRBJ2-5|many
TGCAGCCTATCTCGGGGGGCGACCGGGGAGACCCAGTACTTC
CSLSRGATGETQYF
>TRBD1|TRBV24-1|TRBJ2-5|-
TGTGCCACCAGTGAACGCGGACAGGGCCAAGAGACCCAGTACTTC
CATSERGQGQETQYF
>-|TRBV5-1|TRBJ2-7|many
TGCGCCAGCAGCTTGGCGAGGGGGGGCGGCGAGCAGTACTTC
CASSLARGGGEQYF
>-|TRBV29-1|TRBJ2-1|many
TGCAGCTCCTTAAGGAGCAATGAGCAGTTCTTC
CSSLRSNEQFF
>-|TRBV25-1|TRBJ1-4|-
TGTGCCAGCAGTGAATTAGGAGGGGAAAAACTGTTTTTT
CASSELGGEKLFF
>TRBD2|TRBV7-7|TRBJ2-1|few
TGTGCTAGCAGCTTAGGGACTAGCGGGAGTCTCTACAATGAGCAGTTCTTC
CASSLGTSGSLYNEQFF
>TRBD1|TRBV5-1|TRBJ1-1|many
TGCGCCAGCAGCTGGAGGACAGGGGGCGAAGCTTTCTTT
CASSWRTGGEAFF
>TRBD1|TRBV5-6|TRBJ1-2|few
TGTGCCAGCAGCTTGGCACCGGACAGGGGGTATGGCTACACCTTC
CASSLAPDRGYGYTF
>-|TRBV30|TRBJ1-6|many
TGTGCCTGGACGGGACTGGACAATTCACCCCTCCACTTT
CAWTGLDNSPLHF
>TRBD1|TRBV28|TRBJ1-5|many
TGTGCCAGCCGGGACAGGGGTGGCCAGCCCCAGCATTTT
CASRDRGGQPQHF
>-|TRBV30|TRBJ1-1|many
TGTGCCTGGAGTACGGCCAGAGAAGCTTTCTTT
CAWSTAREAFF
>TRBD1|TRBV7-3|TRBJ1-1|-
TGTGCCAGCAGCTTAACCGGGACAGGGGTTACTGAAGCTTTCTTT
CASSLTGTGVTEAFF
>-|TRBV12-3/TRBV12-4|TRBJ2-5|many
TGTGCCAGCAGTTTACAGACAACACAAGAGACCCAGTACTTC
CASSLQTTQETQYF
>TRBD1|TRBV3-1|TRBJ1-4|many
TGTGCCAGCAGCCTCCTAGGGCCCTTACAGGGGGCGAATGAAAAACTGTTTTTT
CASSLLGPLQGANEKLFF
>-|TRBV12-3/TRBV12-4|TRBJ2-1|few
TGTGCCAGCAGTTTACCAAGGGAGCAGTTCTTC
CASSLPREQFF
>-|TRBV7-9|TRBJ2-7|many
TGTGCCAGTAACACGGGACTGGACTACGAGCAGTACTTC
CASNTGLDYEQYF
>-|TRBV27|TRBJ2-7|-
TGTGCCAGCAGTCGAATAGGGGGAGCAACTTACGAGCAGTACTTC
CASSRIGGATYEQYF
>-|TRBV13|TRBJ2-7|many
TGTGCCAGCAGCCTACAGGGTCGCGAGCAGTACTTC
CASSLQGREQYF
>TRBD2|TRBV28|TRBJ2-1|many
TGTGCCACTAGCGGGACCTACAATGAGCAGTTCTTC
CATSGTYNEQFF
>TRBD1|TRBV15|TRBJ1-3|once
TGTGCCACCAGCAGGGGGGACAGGGCAACTGGAAACACCATATATTTT
CATSRGDRATGNTIYF
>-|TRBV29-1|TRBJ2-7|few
TGCAGCGTTGGGGTTTCCAACTACGAGCAGTACTTC
CSVGVSNYEQYF
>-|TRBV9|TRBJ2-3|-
TGTGCCAGCAGCGTAGAGAGGGACACAGATACGCAGTATTTT
CASSVERDTDTQYF
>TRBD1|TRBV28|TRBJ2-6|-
TGTGCCAGCAGAGACAGGGCATTCTCTGGGGCCAACGTCCTGACTTTC
CASRDRAFSGANVLTF
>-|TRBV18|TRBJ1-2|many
TGTGCCAGCTCACCAATCGACCCAGGGGCAGGTGGCTACACCTTC
CASSPIDPGAGGYTF
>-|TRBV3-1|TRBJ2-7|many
TGTGCCAGCAGCCAAGATATGAGGGTTACCTACGAGCAGTACTTC
CASSQDMRVTYEQYF
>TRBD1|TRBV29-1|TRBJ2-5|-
TGCAGCGTTGTAGGTGGACAGGGAGGAGGGTCGGGGACCCAGTACTTC
CSVVGGQGGGSGTQYF
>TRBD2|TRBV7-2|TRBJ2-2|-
TGTGCCAGCAGCTTGGGCCTTGGGGTAGCGGGAGTTATCGGGGAGCTGTTTTTT
CASSLGLGVAGVIGELFF
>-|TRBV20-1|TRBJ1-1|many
TGCAGTATACAGAGGATCACTGAAGCTTTCTTT
CSIQRITEAFF
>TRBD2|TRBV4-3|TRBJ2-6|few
TGCGCCAGTTCGGGGGGTGCTGGGGCCAACGTCCTGACTTTC
CASSGGAGANVLTF
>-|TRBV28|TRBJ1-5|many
TGTGCCAGCAGTTTCTACCCAAACAATCAGCCCCAGCATTTT
CASSFYPNNQPQHF
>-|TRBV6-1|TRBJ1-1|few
TGTGCCAGCAGTGTCACAGGGTCGAACACTGAAGCTTTCTTT
CASSVTGSNTEAFF
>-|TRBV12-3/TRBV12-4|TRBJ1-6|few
TGTGCCAGCAGACAGGGTGGAAATTCACCCCTCCACTTT
CASRQGGNSPLHF
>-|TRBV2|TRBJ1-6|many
TGTGCCAGCAGCCTCAGGGGAGATAATTCACCCCTCCACTTT
CASSLRGDNSPLHF
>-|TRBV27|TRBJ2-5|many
TGTGCCAGCAGTTTATTGGCGGGAAGGAAAGAGACCCAGTACTTC
CASSLLAGRKETQYF
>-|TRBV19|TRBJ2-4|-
TGTGCCAGTAGTATCTACAGGAGGGAGAAAAACATTCAGTACTTC
CASSIYRREKNIQYF
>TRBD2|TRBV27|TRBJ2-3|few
TGTGCCAGCAGTTTACGGGCGCTAGCGGGAGATACGCAGTATTTT
CASSLRALAGDTQYF
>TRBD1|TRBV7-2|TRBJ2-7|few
TGTGCCAGCAGCTTTGACAGGGCTGAGACCTACGAGCAGTACTTC
CASSFDRAETYEQYF
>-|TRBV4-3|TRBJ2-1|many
TGCGCCAGCAGCCAAGATCGCCGAGGTGAGCAGTTCTTC
CASSQDRRGEQFF